The 27 T cell receptor beta chains below were found in one sample sequenced in a study of cytomegalovirus exposure and HLA in healthy donors. Primers included in the PCR were 60 Vbeta and 13 Jbeta primers. TCRdb's copy holds only in-frame clones and misses some; the assay was immunoSEQ multiplex PCR. In the table there are about 150,000 clones, around 80% of which are singletons. The material sequenced was PBMCs. These TCRs come from a woman between 40 and 55 years old in good health and CMV-seropositive.

The DNA for the CDR3 is TGTGCCAGCAGCTCGGACAGGGGGCATCGCGAGCAGTACTTC. Protein product: CASSSDRGHREQYF. The V and J genes are TRBV7-2 and TRBJ2-7; 11 bases line up with TRBD1. The CDR3 has 14 residues. Germline CDR1 is SGHTA and CDR2 is FQGNSA. Trimming at V came to 4 bases and at J to 6 bases, leaving 5 bases not matched to a gene.

This clone was picked up one time. The genes are TRBV19 and TRBJ1-2; D gene ambiguous. The CDR3 runs 13 residues. Per the germline V gene, CDR1 is LNHDA and CDR2 is SQIVND (reference sequence). The V end was cut by 3 bases, the J end by 6 bases, with 11 bases between. The chain's CDR3 is CASSISTFHGYTF. The CDR3 coding sequence is TGTGCCAGTAGTATCTCCACTTTCCATGGCTACACCTTC.

This clone was seen only a few times. Additional DNA sequences in this sample encode the identical CDR3. J is TRBJ1-1 and V is TRBV7-8, with 11 positions matching TRBD1. The CDR3 length is 15 residues. CDR1 is SGHVS, CDR2 FQNEAQ, per germline. With V trimmed by 0 bases and J by 5 bases, 2 bases remained unmatched. CDR3: CASSLAGTGGTEAFF. The CDR3 DNA reads TGTGCCAGCAGCTTAGCCGGGACAGGGGGAACTGAAGCTTTCTTT.

The chain employs TRBV6-5 and TRBJ2-1; D possibly corresponds to TRBD2 (5 bases). The CDR3 has 15 residues. The V end was cut by 5 bases, the J end by 3 bases, with 14 bases between. The V gene's germline CDR1 is MNHEY and CDR2 SVGAGI. Here the CDR3 DNA reads TGTGCCAGCAGTCCCAGCGGTCGAATCTACAATGAGCAGTTCTTC. Protein product: CASSPSGRIYNEQFF.

The chain combines TRBV4-1 with TRBJ2-3; 11 positions agree with TRBD2. After removal of 0 bases from V and 1 base from J, the junction contained 0 bases not matched to a gene. This CDR3 is built from 16 residues. The germline V gene has CDR1 MGHRA and CDR2 YSYEKL. The chain's CDR3 is CASSQELAGGTDTQYF. CDR3 in DNA: TGCGCCAGCAGCCAAGAACTAGCGGGGGGCACAGATACGCAGTATTTT.

The table lists this clone with a few counts. V and J are TRBV30 and TRBJ1-4; no clear D. V shed 3 bases and J shed 8 bases, with 22 bases lying between them. The CDR3 is 16 residues long. Germline CDR1 is GTSNPN and CDR2 is SVGIG (reference sequence). CDR3 nucleotides: TGTGCCTGGAGCCTTTTCGACGGAAGCGTAGAAGAAAAACTGTTTTTT. Its protein is CAWSLFDGSVEEKLFF.

The chain recombines TRBV5-4 with TRBJ2-4; D gene unclear. V lost 0 bases and J 5 bases, leaving 6 bases between the germline ends. The CDR3 contains 13 residues. Germline CDR1 is SGHNT and CDR2 is YYREEE (reference sequence). This CDR3 reads CASSLALENIQYF. The CDR3 DNA is TGTGCCAGCAGCTTGGCCCTTGAAAACATTCAGTACTTC.

The chain joins TRBV9 to TRBJ2-3; 10 nucleotides agree with TRBD2. There are 16 residues in the CDR3. From germline, CDR1 is SGDLS and CDR2 YYNGEE. Trimming took 0 bases from V and 5 from J; bases not matched to a gene: 6. The CDR3 coding sequence is TGTGCCAGCAGCGTAGAACCTAGCGGGAGTGGAGATACGCAGTATTTT. It translates to CASSVEPSGSGDTQYF.

The rearrangement uses TRBV6-5 and TRBJ2-5; 8 nucleotides align to TRBD1. In germline, CDR1 is MNHEY, CDR2 SVGAGI. After removal of 6 bases from V and 3 bases from J, the junction contained 6 bases not matched to a gene. The CDR3 totals 14 residues. This CDR3 reads CASSPRGPEETQYF. The CDR3 bases are TGTGCCAGCAGCCCCAGGGGGCCTGAAGAGACCCAGTACTTC.

In this sample, this clone turned up a few times. The chain combines TRBV5-4 with TRBJ2-5; 8 bases match TRBD2. Germline V gene sequence: CDR1 SGHNT, CDR2 YYREEE (reference sequence). Trimming cost V 5 bases and J 1 base; bases outside gene matches: 4. This CDR3 is 14 amino acids long. For the CDR3, the DNA is TGTGCCAGCAGGGCGGCGGGAGGCCAAGAGACCCAGTACTTC. Residues: CASRAAGGQETQYF.

This clone is a singleton in its sample. V usage is TRBV5-6 and J usage is TRBJ2-5; 14 nucleotides match TRBD2. Germline V gene sequence: CDR1 SGHDT, CDR2 YYEEEE. This CDR3 contains 17 residues. The V gene end was trimmed by 4 bases and the J gene end by 2 bases; junction bases not matched to a gene: 7. The CDR3 reads CASSKMGLAGVQETQYF. In DNA, the CDR3 is TGTGCCAGCAGCAAAATGGGACTAGCGGGGGTTCAAGAGACCCAGTACTTC.

The sample holds one count of this clone. The sample holds other DNA sequences that translate to the same CDR3. The chain couples TRBV20-1 to TRBJ2-3; D possibly corresponds to TRBD2 (6 bases). The CDR3 length is 11 residues. V gave up 3 bases and J gave up 5 bases, with 6 bases separating them. Germline V gene sequence: CDR1 DFQATT, CDR2 SNEGSKA (reference sequence). The CDR3 protein is CSARGGDTQYF. The CDR3, as DNA: TGCAGTGCTAGGGGGGGAGATACGCAGTATTTT.

The chain combines TRBV9 with TRBJ2-5; the D gene is possibly TRBD2 (6 bases). There are 14 residues in the CDR3. CDR1 is SGDLS, CDR2 YYNGEE, per germline. V was pared by 5 bases and J by 5 bases, with 16 bases between. CDR3 loop: CASSRSAGKETQYF. The CDR3 coding sequence is TGTGCCAGCAGTCGTTCGGCGGGAAAGGAGACCCAGTACTTC.

The chain carries TRBV7-2 and TRBJ1-3; no firm D call. Germline loops: CDR1 SGHTA, CDR2 FQGNSA. V was pared by 5 bases and J by 0 bases, with 5 bases between. The CDR3 runs to 13 residues. This CDR3 reads CASSTNSGNTIYF. DNA of the CDR3: TGTGCCAGCAGCACAAACTCTGGAAACACCATATATTTT.

This clone was seen once. The J gene is TRBJ2-3, the V gene TRBV5-1; 10 positions match TRBD2. CDR1 and CDR2 from the germline V gene are SGHRS and YFSETQ. V trimming: 4 bases; J trimming: 4 bases; junction bases outside the gene matches: 6. The CDR3 extends over 15 amino acids. CDR3 nucleotide sequence: TGCGCCAGCAGCCTTAGCGGGAGGTCTTCAGATACGCAGTATTTT. Translation: CASSLSGRSSDTQYF.

The genes are TRBV18 and TRBJ1-4; unclear D gene. The CDR3 totals 14 residues. CDR1 and CDR2 from the germline V gene are KGHSH and LQKENI. Deletions cut 3 bases from V and 6 bases from J, with 11 bases between. The CDR3 spells CASSPNLGDEKLFF. CDR3 nucleotide sequence: TGTGCCAGCTCACCGAACCTGGGAGATGAAAAACTGTTTTTT. Combining the CDR3 with reference TRBV18 and TRBJ1-4 gives the whole variable domain NAGVMQNPRHLVRRRGQEARLRCSPMKGHSHVYWYRQLPEEGLKFMVYLQKENIIDESGMPKERFSAEFPKEGPSILRIQQVVRGDSAAYFCASSPNLGDEKLFFGSGTQLSVL.

The V gene is TRBV19, the J gene TRBJ2-7; 9 positions match TRBD1. Germline V gives CDR1 LNHDA, CDR2 SQIVND (reference sequence). V lost 6 bases and J lost 2; bases outside the gene matches: 5. The CDR3 consists of 14 residues. The CDR3 DNA sequence: TGTGCCAGTAGCCCACGGGACAGGGCCTACGAGCAGTACTTC. This translates into CASSPRDRAYEQYF.

V and J are TRBV30 and TRBJ1-6; no clear D. CDR1 and CDR2 from the germline V gene are GTSNPN and SVGIG (reference sequence). V lost 3 bases and J 0 bases, leaving 9 bases between the germline ends. This CDR3 comprises 15 residues. The DNA of the CDR3 is TGTGCCTGGAGCGTACCTAGCTCCTATAATTCACCCCTCCACTTT. Translated: CAWSVPSSYNSPLHF.

The chain couples TRBV7-9 to TRBJ2-3; D perhaps matches TRBD2 (5 bases). Trimming removed 4 bases from V and 11 bases from J, with 13 bases in between. The CDR3 has 12 amino acids. The germline V gene has CDR1 SEHNR and CDR2 FQNEAQ (reference sequence). The CDR3 loop reads CASSSIGKGQYF. CDR3 DNA: TGTGCCAGCAGCTCAATCGGGAAGGGGCAGTATTTT.

The genes are TRBV5-1 and TRBJ2-7, with 7 bases that match TRBD2. CDR1 is SGHRS, CDR2 YFSETQ, per germline. CDR3 size: 17 residues. Unmatched junction bases numbered 10, after V lost 0 bases and J lost 1 base. CDR3 loop: CASSLVLPGGGSYEQYF. Written as DNA, the CDR3 is TGCGCCAGCAGCTTGGTTCTCCCGGGCGGGGGTTCCTACGAGCAGTACTTC.

This chain links TRBV7-6 with TRBJ2-3; D is uncertain. CDR1 and CDR2 (germline): SGHVS, FNYEAQ. V was shortened by 4 bases and J by 8 bases, with 13 bases between the two germline ends. CDR3 size: 13 residues. DNA of the CDR3: TGTGCCAGCAGCTCCAAACATGGAGCTACGCAGTATTTT. Translating it yields CASSSKHGATQYF.

This clone was counted a few times. The gene calls are TRBV6-1 and TRBJ1-2, with unresolved D. The length of the CDR3 is 12 residues. CDR1 MNHNS and CDR2 SASEGT come from the germline V gene. The V and J ends lost 4 bases and 3 bases respectively, with 6 bases between them. For the CDR3, the DNA is TGTGCCAGCAGTGGGGCCGACTATGGCTACACCTTC. It codes for CASSGADYGYTF.

This clone has just a few counts. The rearrangement uses TRBV10-3 and TRBJ2-7; 10 bases are shared with TRBD1. Germline trimming cut 8 bases from V and 5 bases from J; bases unmatched to any gene: 9. CDR1 is ENHRY and CDR2 is SYGVKD in the germline V gene. The CDR3 loop spans 14 amino acids. The CDR3 sequence is CAIGQTGGRNEQYF. CDR3 in DNA: TGTGCCATCGGCCAGACAGGGGGCAGGAACGAGCAGTACTTC.

This clone was detected once. V and J are TRBV5-8 and TRBJ1-4; no firm D call. The CDR3 loop spans 14 amino acids. The V gene's germline CDR1 is SGHTS and CDR2 YDEGEE. Trimming left V 4 bases short and J 0 bases short, with 7 bases between. The CDR3 here is CASSPSATNEKLFF. CDR3 bases: TGTGCCAGCAGCCCGTCAGCAACTAATGAAAAACTGTTTTTT.

The V and J genes are TRBV5-1 and TRBJ2-1; 7 bases are shared with TRBD2. V was pared by 0 bases and J by 6 bases, with 12 bases of the junction left unmatched. Per germline, CDR1 SGHRS and CDR2 YFSETQ. This CDR3 comprises 17 residues. CDR3 loop: CASSLGAGSEGGNEQFF. CDR3 nucleotides: TGCGCCAGCAGCTTGGGAGCGGGATCTGAGGGCGGCAATGAGCAGTTCTTC.

The genes are TRBV5-6 and TRBJ2-1, with 11 nucleotides matching TRBD2. Germline CDR1 is SGHDT and CDR2 is YYEEEE. V was pared by 0 bases and J by 7 bases, with 9 bases of the junction left unmatched. The CDR3 runs 17 residues. The CDR3 is CASSLAILAGGGNEQFF. In DNA, the CDR3 is TGTGCCAGCAGCTTGGCAATCCTAGCGGGAGGAGGTAATGAGCAGTTCTTC.

This sequence joins TRBV5-6 and TRBJ1-5; D perhaps matches TRBD1 (6 bases). The germline CDR1 and CDR2 sequences are SGHDT and YYEEEE. Trimming shortened V by 0 bases and J by 5 bases, and 9 bases separated the two germline ends. The CDR3 sequence is 14 residues long. The CDR3: CASSLAGVYQPQHF. CDR3 DNA sequence: TGTGCCAGCAGCTTGGCAGGGGTGTATCAGCCCCAGCATTTT. The full variable domain, with the rest looked up from reference TRBV5-6 and TRBJ1-5, is DAGVTQSPTHLIKTRGQQVTLRCSPKSGHDTVSWYQQALGQGPQFIFQYYEEEERQRGNFPDRFSGHQFPNYSSELNVNALLLGDSALYLCASSLAGVYQPQHFGDGTRLSIL.